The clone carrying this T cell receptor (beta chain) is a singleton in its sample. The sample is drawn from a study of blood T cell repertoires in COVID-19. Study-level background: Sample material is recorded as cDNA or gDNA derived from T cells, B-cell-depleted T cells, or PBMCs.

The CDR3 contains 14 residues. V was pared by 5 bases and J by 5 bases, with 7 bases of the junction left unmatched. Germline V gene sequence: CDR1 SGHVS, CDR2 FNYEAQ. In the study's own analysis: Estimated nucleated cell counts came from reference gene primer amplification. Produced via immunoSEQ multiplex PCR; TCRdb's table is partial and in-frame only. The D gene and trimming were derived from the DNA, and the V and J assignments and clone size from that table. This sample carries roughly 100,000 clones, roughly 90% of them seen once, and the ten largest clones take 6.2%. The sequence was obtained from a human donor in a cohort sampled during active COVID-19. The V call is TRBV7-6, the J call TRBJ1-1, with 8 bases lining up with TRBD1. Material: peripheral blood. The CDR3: CASSRQGTVTEAFF. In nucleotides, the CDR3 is TGTGCCAGCAGCAGACAGGGGACGGTAACTGAAGCTTTCTTT.